This T cell receptor beta chain came from a study of technical replicates of blood from a handful of donors. Profiling relied on immunoSEQ multiplex PCR, and the TCRdb table lists in-frame clones only, not all of them. Among around 80,000 clones, approximately 94% were seen once, and the ten largest hold approximately 0.39%. Germline V gene sequence: CDR1 SGDLS, CDR2 YYNGEE. V trimming: 0 bases; J trimming: 3 bases; junction bases outside the gene matches: 6. The CDR3 is made up of 15 amino acids. V and J are TRBV9 and TRBJ2-7, with 7 bases fitting TRBD1. Material for sequencing was T cells isolated from PBMCs. The receptor comes from a human donor in good health. The CDR3 sequence: CASSVGQGHLYEQYF. The CDR3 coding sequence is TGTGCCAGCAGCGTAGGACAGGGACACCTCTACGAGCAGTACTTC.